These 3 T cell receptor beta chains came from one sample sequenced in a study of blood T cell repertoires in COVID-19. Clones were sequenced by immunoSEQ multiplex PCR, and TCRdb holds only the in-frame ones, with some missing. Counted here are about 530,000 clones, 85% to 90% occurring once; the ten biggest clones make up roughly 8%. The sample taken for sequencing was peripheral blood. These receptors were collected from a woman in her 50s with COVID-19, enrolled during active disease.

V gene TRBV30 combines with J gene TRBJ1-2, with 10 nucleotides matching TRBD1. This CDR3 has 13 amino acids. Germline V gene lookup returns CDR1 GTSNPN and CDR2 SVGIG (reference sequence). The junction had 1 base not matched to a gene; V was cut back by 2 bases and J by 4 bases. The CDR3 sequence: CAWSRDRGYGYTF. As DNA, the CDR3 is TGTGCCTGGAGTAGGGACAGGGGCTATGGCTACACCTTC.

V gene TRBV10-1 combines with J gene TRBJ2-7; 7 nucleotides match TRBD2. V was clipped by 2 bases and J by 6 bases; unmatched bases: 1. Germline CDR1 reads WNHNN; CDR2 reads SYGVQD (reference sequence). The CDR3 totals 12 residues. CDR3 sequence (DNA): TGCGCCAGCAGTGAGGGGGGGGGCGAGCAGTACTTC. Translating gives CASSEGGGEQYF.

This chain links TRBV5-5 with TRBJ1-5, with 9 nucleotides matching TRBD1. The CDR3 spans 17 residues. Germline V gene data show CDR1 as SGHKS and CDR2 as YYEKEE (reference sequence). The V and J ends lost 4 bases and 7 bases, in that order; junction bases with no gene match: 15. CDR3 protein: CASSPYPPWDRAQPQHF. In DNA form, the CDR3 reads TGTGCCAGCAGCCCGTACCCGCCTTGGGACAGGGCGCAGCCCCAGCATTTT.